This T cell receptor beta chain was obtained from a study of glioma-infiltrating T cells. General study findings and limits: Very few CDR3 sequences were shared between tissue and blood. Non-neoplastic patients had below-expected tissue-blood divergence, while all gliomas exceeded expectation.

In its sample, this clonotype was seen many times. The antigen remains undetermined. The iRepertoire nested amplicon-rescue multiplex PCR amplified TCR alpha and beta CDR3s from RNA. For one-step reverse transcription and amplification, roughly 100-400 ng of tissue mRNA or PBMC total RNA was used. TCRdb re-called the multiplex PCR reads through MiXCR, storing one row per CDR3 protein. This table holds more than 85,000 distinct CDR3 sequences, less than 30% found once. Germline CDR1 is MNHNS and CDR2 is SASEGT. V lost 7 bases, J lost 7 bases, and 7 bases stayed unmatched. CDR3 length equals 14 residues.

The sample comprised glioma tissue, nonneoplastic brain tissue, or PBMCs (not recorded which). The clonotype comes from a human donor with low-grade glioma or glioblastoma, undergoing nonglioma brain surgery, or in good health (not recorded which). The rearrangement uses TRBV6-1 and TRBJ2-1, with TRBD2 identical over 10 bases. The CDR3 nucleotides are TGTGCCAGCACCCCGGGACTAGCGTTGAATGAGCAGTTCTTC. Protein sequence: CASTPGLALNEQFF.